These 9 T cell receptor beta chains share one sample of origin, sequenced in a study of T cells in localized non-small cell lung cancer. The protocol was immunoSEQ multiplex PCR, while the TCRdb copy is restricted to in-frame clones and leaves out a portion. Of about 28,000 clones listed, roughly 90% are singletons. The specimen was peripheral blood, collected before any cancer treatment. The receptors derive from a woman aged 18-55 years with stage I lung adenocarcinoma.

The V gene is TRBV18, the J gene TRBJ2-5; D uncertain. The germline V and J ends were trimmed by 6 bases and 3 bases, with 11 bases remaining between them. CDR1 and CDR2 (germline): KGHSH, LQKENI. This CDR3 comprises 13 residues. This CDR3 is CASSMADKETQYF. DNA of the CDR3: TGTGCCAGCTCCATGGCGGATAAAGAGACCCAGTACTTC.

The gene calls are TRBV7-9 and TRBJ2-1; no reliable D call. V lost 2 bases and J 9 bases, leaving 2 bases between the germline ends. Germline CDR1 SEHNR, CDR2 FQNEAQ (reference sequence). The CDR3 runs 10 residues. The chain's CDR3 is CASSLTEQFF. The DNA for the CDR3 is TGTGCCAGCAGCTTAACTGAGCAGTTCTTC.

The sample holds one count of this clone. The CDR3 DNA reads TGCGCCAGCAGCCAACTGACAGGGATCTACGAGCAGTACTTC. This translates into CASSQLTGIYEQYF. The rearrangement joins TRBV4-3 to TRBJ2-7, with 7 bases aligning to TRBD1. CDR3 length equals 14 residues. The V gene's germline CDR1 is LGHNA and CDR2 YSLEER. Trimming cost V 2 bases and J 3 bases; bases outside gene matches: 4.

The rearrangement uses TRBV4-1 and TRBJ2-1; D gene ambiguous. In germline, CDR1 is MGHRA, CDR2 YSYEKL. This CDR3 is built from 13 residues. The V gene lost 1 base and the J gene lost 3 bases, with 4 bases spanning the gap. The CDR3, as DNA: TGCGCCAGCAGCCAAGTCGACTACAATGAGCAGTTCTTC. Its protein is CASSQVDYNEQFF.

V is TRBV7-6 and J is TRBJ1-3; D possibly corresponds to TRBD1 (5 bases). The CDR3 covers 14 residues. Germline values: CDR1 SGHVS, CDR2 FNYEAQ. V lost 3 bases and J 4 bases, leaving 10 bases between the germline ends. This CDR3 is CASSFSQGGNTIYF. CDR3 DNA sequence: TGTGCCAGCAGCTTTAGTCAGGGAGGAAACACCATATATTTT. Full variable domain (missing parts from reference TRBV7-6 and TRBJ1-3): GAGVSQSPRYKVTKRGQDVALRCDPISGHVSLYWYRQALGQGPEFLTYFNYEAQQDKSGLPNDRFSAERPEGSISTLTIQRTEQRDSAMYRCASSFSQGGNTIYFGEGSWLTVV.

The V call is TRBV14, the J call TRBJ1-2, with D unclear. Per the germline V gene, CDR1 is SGHDN and CDR2 is FVKESK. V was trimmed by 4 bases and J by 3 bases, leaving 9 bases between them. The CDR3 sequence is 13 residues long. The DNA of the CDR3 is TGTGCCAGCAGCCTAAGGGCCTACTATGGCTACACCTTC. It codes for CASSLRAYYGYTF.

This chain joins TRBV18 and TRBJ1-1; TRBD1 agrees at 7 bases. The CDR3 contains 13 residues. CDR1 KGHSH and CDR2 LQKENI come from the germline V gene. J lost 1 base, V lost 8 bases, and 4 bases had no gene match. The CDR3 loop is CASRGGRNTEAFF. CDR3 nucleotide sequence: TGTGCCAGCCGAGGGGGCAGGAACACTGAAGCTTTCTTT.

This chain joins TRBV4-1 and TRBJ2-1; 14 bases map to TRBD2. The V segment lost 4 bases and the J segment 8 bases; nucleotides outside the gene matches: 10. The germline V gene has CDR1 MGHRA and CDR2 YSYEKL. The CDR3 length is 17 residues. CDR3 nucleotide sequence: TGCGCCAGCAGCCCGGGACTAGCGGGAGTAGATCCCCATGAGCAGTTCTTC. It is translated as CASSPGLAGVDPHEQFF.

This sequence joins TRBV27 and TRBJ2-7, with 8 bases that match TRBD1. The CDR3 extends over 14 amino acids. V lost 4 bases, J lost 2 bases, and 4 bases stayed unmatched. Germline CDR1 is MNHEY and CDR2 is SMNVEV (reference sequence). The CDR3 is CASSSRGQTYEQYF. The CDR3 region has the DNA TGTGCCAGCAGTTCCAGGGGGCAGACCTACGAGCAGTACTTC.